The T cell receptor beta chain described here comes from a study of T cells in tuberculosis (dated by TCRdb to 2016 to 2019). Turning to the overall study: The study combined CD1B tetramers and high-throughput TCR immunosequencing to characterize T cells specific for the mycobacterial lipid antigen glucose monomycolate (GMM). IGRA-negative adolescents, IGRA-positive adolescents with latent tuberculosis and adults with active tuberculosis, roughly ten per group, were compared in a South African clinical cohort. The research as a whole found: Shorter CDR3-alpha lengths in active tuberculosis patients partly drove the smaller NN-distances, and the TCR-beta difference was not statistically significant. Clinical samples were selected based on which cryopreserved specimens were available, and the active tuberculosis cases were adults whereas the controls were adolescents. Using GEM motif frequencies, a classifier achieved about 63% accuracy, whereas a classifier built on the diverse GMM-specific repertoire got to 87% accuracy (AUROC roughly 0.88). Active tuberculosis TCR-alpha repertoires showed smaller mean NN-distances to GMM-specific TCRs than IGRA-negative controls, suggesting clonal expansion of these TCRs.

V lost 4 bases and J lost 3 bases; the stretch between them is 14 bases long. Including cysteine and phenylalanine, the CDR3 has 15 amino acids. The sequence is cut down to CDR3 DNA, 45 bases in frame from base 1. The germline V gene specifies LGHNA as CDR1 and YSLEER as CDR2. At study entry, adolescents were screened for latent tuberculosis infection using a tuberculin skin test and the QuantiFERON-TB GOLD In-Tube IGRA. Immunosequencing was performed on unsorted cryopreserved PBMC and covered about 110,000 T cells per clinical donor on average. Eleven high schools in the Worcester region of the Western Cape, South Africa, served as enrollment sites for adolescents aged 12 to 18 years. Around 10 adolescents infected with M. tuberculosis and around 10 uninfected adolescents were chosen and matched for age and sex. Adolescent PBMC were isolated from freshly drawn heparinized blood by density centrifugation and cryopreserved.

The immunoSEQ multiplex PCR assay was used to generate TCR libraries, with TCR-beta and/or TCR-alpha/delta assays applied to each sample. The Illumina high-throughput platform was used to sequence the amplified TCR libraries. Per the authors' processing: Clustering and dimensionality reduction were performed using pairwise TCRdist distances among GMM-specific receptors from ex vivo sorted or in vitro expanded T cells. The score assigned to each clinical repertoire was mean NN-distance, meaning the average TCRdist to the nearest 10% of tetramer-positive reference sequences. GEM TCR motif frequency was computed as the fraction of unique TCRs matching known GEM sequences by V/J usage and CDR3 length. Active tuberculosis was classified by linear discriminant analysis with leave-one-out cross-validation, implemented in scikit-learn. TCRdb obtained this table from immuneACCESS and retained in-frame rearrangements with V and J assigned. These tables miss some clones; where compared with another copy, unresolved V genes account for less than half of the shortfall, and the remainder is unexplained. The DNA gave D and trimming, while V, J and clone size come from that table. The sample has some 31,000 clones on record, 95% to 96% of them singletons. Jointly, the top ten make up about 2.2% of the sample.

A note on this clone: Its antigen remains unidentified. Per-base qualities were not stored, and no clone one base away is much larger.

The rearranged segments are TRBV4-3 and TRBJ2-3; the D region possibly corresponds to TRBD2 (6 bases align). The sample consisted of PBMCs. The source is a donor aged 10-29 years with latent tuberculosis or without tuberculosis infection. The CDR3 protein: CASSLLREPTDTQYF. The sequenced DNA is TGCGCCAGCAGCCTACTTCGGGAGCCGACAGATACGCAGTATTTT.